Presented here are 13 T cell receptor beta chains from one specimen sequenced in a study of spatial heterogeneity in lung cancer. Time point given: blood at routine non-recurrence follow-up after resection. A single record per CDR3 protein comes from TCRdb applying MiXCR to the 5' RACE reads. The sample lists approximately 39,000 distinct CDR3 sequences, roughly 7.8% occurring once. The sequencing here drew on PBMCs, taken at follow-up. The receptors stem from a male donor with early-stage non-small cell lung cancer.

This clonotype was counted many times. The chain combines TRBV12-3 or TRBV12-4 with TRBJ2-3; D possibly corresponds to TRBD1 (7 bases). CDR3 length equals 17 residues. The V and J ends lost 5 bases and 2 bases respectively, with 20 bases between them. DNA of the CDR3: TGTGCCAGCAGTATCAGGGGGGCAGGGCGCGCCACAGATACGCAGTATTTT. It is translated as CASSIRGAGRATDTQYF.

This chain uses TRBV7-9 with TRBJ1-1; D remains ambiguous. Deletions cut 7 bases from V and 1 base from J, with 4 bases between. Per the germline V gene, CDR1 is SEHNR and CDR2 is FQNEAQ (reference sequence). CDR3 length equals 11 residues. The CDR3 region is CASNQNTEAFF. CDR3 DNA: TGTGCCAGCAACCAGAACACTGAAGCTTTCTTT.

This clonotype was observed at least ten times. V is TRBV19 and J is TRBJ1-2, with no clear D. Germline V gene lookup returns CDR1 LNHDA and CDR2 SQIVND (reference sequence). Trimming removed 4 bases at V and 4 bases at J, with 19 bases between. The CDR3 has 16 amino acids. In DNA, the CDR3 is TGTGCCAGTAGTACCTCAGACATCTCCGGTGGCTATGGCTACACCTTC. Its protein product is CASSTSDISGGYGYTF. The full variable domain, completed using reference TRBV19 and TRBJ1-2, is DGGITQSPKYLFRKEGQNVTLSCEQNLNHDAMYWYRQDPGQGLRLIYYSQIVNDFQKGDIAEGYSVSREKKESFPLTVTSAQKNPTAFYLCASSTSDISGGYGYTFGSGTRLTVV.

This chain uses TRBV6-5 with TRBJ1-4, with D tentatively TRBD1 (5 bases). Germline CDR1 reads MNHEY; CDR2 reads SVGAGI. V shed 0 bases and J shed 7 bases, with 12 bases lying between them. This CDR3 contains 15 residues. The CDR3 spells CASSYSGQGGEKLFF. CDR3 bases: TGTGCCAGCAGTTACTCAGGTCAGGGTGGTGAAAAACTGTTTTTT.

This clonotype has a count of ten or more. CDR3 nucleotide sequence: TGTGCCAGCAGCGCGAAAGCAGGGACATATGGCTACACCTTC. It is translated as CASSAKAGTYGYTF. The chain is built from TRBV7-8 and TRBJ1-2; TRBD1 might be the D (6 bases). The CDR3 has 14 amino acids. Germline V lookup: CDR1 SGHVS, CDR2 FQNEAQ. Trimming cost V 5 bases and J 5 bases, with 15 bases left between them.

This clonotype was picked up many times. The chain links TRBV13 to TRBJ2-7; 7 bases are shared with TRBD2. After removal of 5 bases from V and 0 bases from J, the junction contained 7 bases not matched to a gene. Germline V CDR1 and CDR2: PRHDT, FYEKMQ (reference sequence). The CDR3 runs to 15 residues. The CDR3 spells CASSPGRGSSYEQYF. The DNA of the CDR3 is TGTGCCAGCAGCCCAGGGCGGGGGAGCTCCTACGAGCAGTACTTC.

At least ten counts were recorded for this clonotype. This rearrangement joins TRBV12-3 or TRBV12-4 to TRBJ2-2; either TRBD1 or TRBD2 may fit D (5 bases each). This CDR3 spans 16 amino acids. Trimming cost V 6 bases and J 1 base, with 15 bases left between them. Here the CDR3 reads CASRTTGTENTGELFF. CDR3 in DNA: TGTGCCAGCAGGACTACCGGGACGGAGAACACCGGGGAGCTGTTTTTT.

CDR3 in DNA: TGTGCCAGCAGCTCCAGATCCCCTACCTACGAGCAGTACTTC. Translation: CASSSRSPTYEQYF. The chain is built from TRBV12-3 or TRBV12-4 and TRBJ2-7; no definite D call. V dropped 6 bases and J dropped 2 bases, with 14 bases sitting between them. This CDR3 region has 14 residues.

This clonotype has ten or more counts. The genes are TRBV11-2 and TRBJ1-2; 7 bases fit TRBD1. This CDR3 is built from 13 residues. The V gene end was trimmed by 3 bases and the J gene end by 5 bases; junction bases not matched to a gene: 3. Germline V CDR1 and CDR2: SGHAT, FQNNGV. In nucleotides, the CDR3 is TGTGCCAGCAGCTTGACAGGGACTTATGGCTACACCTTC. It encodes CASSLTGTYGYTF.

This clonotype was detected ten times or more. This chain links TRBV10-1 with TRBJ2-7, with no clear D. The CDR3 runs to 15 residues. V was pared by 2 bases and J by 1 base, with 12 bases between. From germline, CDR1 is WNHNN and CDR2 SYGVQD (reference sequence). CDR3 sequence reads: CASSEGMDESYEQYF. In nucleotides, the CDR3 is TGCGCCAGCAGTGAGGGGATGGACGAATCCTACGAGCAGTACTTC.

At least ten counts were recorded for this clonotype. The chain joins TRBV12-3 or TRBV12-4 to TRBJ2-7; the D is unclear. The length of the CDR3 is 13 residues. Trimming stripped 7 bases from V and 3 bases from J, with 13 bases between. In DNA, the CDR3 is TGTGCCAGCAACCCAGGACCCGGCTACGAGCAGTACTTC. Its translation: CASNPGPGYEQYF.

At least ten counts were recorded for this clonotype. This sequence joins TRBV6-6 and TRBJ2-1; perhaps D is TRBD1 or TRBD2 (5 bases each). The length of the CDR3 is 15 residues. The ends were cut back, 4 bases at V and 7 bases at J, with 17 bases in the middle. Germline lookup yields CDR1 MNHNY and CDR2 SVGAGI (reference sequence). CDR3 residues: CASSFEGQGRNEQFF. DNA for the CDR3: TGTGCCAGCAGTTTCGAGGGGCAGGGTCGGAATGAGCAGTTCTTC.

This clonotype showed up many times. The chain carries TRBV19 and TRBJ2-7; 8 bases are a match to TRBD1. V was pared by 4 bases and J by 1 base, with 6 bases of the junction left unmatched. CDR3 size: 15 residues. CDR1 and CDR2 (germline): LNHDA, SQIVND (reference sequence). CDR3 sequence reads: CASSTPGTGSYEQYF. The DNA of the CDR3 is TGTGCCAGTAGTACCCCCGGGACAGGATCCTACGAGCAGTACTTC.